This TCR beta chain was recorded in a study of T cell responses to AZD1222 COVID-19 vaccine. Study in general: Investigators merged groups given second doses at roughly 4 or roughly 12 weeks. Study-wide results and caveats: The donor group comprised mostly white British people and more females; the analysis possibly underestimated clonal diversity. Spike was spanned by vaccine-associated CD4 TCRs, which were dominant at 160-218 and 743-854. A reported finding is that nearly half of spike-specific TCRs target unmutated variant regions.

On this clone itself: The antigen remains unidentified.

This table comes from immunoSEQ multiplex PCR, and its TCRdb copy is limited to in-frame clones, with some not included. The table includes 95,000 to 100,000 clones, 85% to 95% detected once. The germline gives CDR1 SGHAT, CDR2 FQDESV (reference sequence). The CDR3 contains 16 residues. The V and J ends lost 1 base and 2 bases respectively, with 13 bases between them. This TCR was recovered from an adult in good health. Sequencing was performed on peripheral blood, taken on day 0 of AZD1222 vaccination. The chain links TRBV11-1 to TRBJ2-3, with a possible D match to TRBD2 (5 bases). This chain's CDR3 is CASSLGFSAYTDTQYF. DNA for the CDR3: TGTGCCAGCAGCTTAGGGTTTAGCGCGTACACAGATACGCAGTATTTT.